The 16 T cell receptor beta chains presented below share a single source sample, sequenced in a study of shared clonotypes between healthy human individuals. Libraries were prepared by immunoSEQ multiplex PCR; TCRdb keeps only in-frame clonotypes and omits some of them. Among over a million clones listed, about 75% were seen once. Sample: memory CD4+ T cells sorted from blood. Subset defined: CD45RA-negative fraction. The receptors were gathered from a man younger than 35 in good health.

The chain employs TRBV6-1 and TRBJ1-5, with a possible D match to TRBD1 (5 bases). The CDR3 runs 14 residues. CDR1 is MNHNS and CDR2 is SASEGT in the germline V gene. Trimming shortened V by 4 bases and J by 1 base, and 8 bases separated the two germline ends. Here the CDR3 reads CASSAGGSNQPQHF. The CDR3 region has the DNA TGTGCCAGCAGTGCCGGGGGGAGCAATCAGCCCCAGCATTTT.

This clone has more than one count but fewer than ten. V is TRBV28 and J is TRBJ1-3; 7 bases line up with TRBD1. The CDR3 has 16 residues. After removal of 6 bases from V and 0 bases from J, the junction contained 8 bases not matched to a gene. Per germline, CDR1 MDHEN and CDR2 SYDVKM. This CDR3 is CASRGTGAGSGNTIYF. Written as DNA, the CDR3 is TGTGCCAGCAGGGGCACAGGGGCCGGCTCTGGAAACACCATATATTTT.

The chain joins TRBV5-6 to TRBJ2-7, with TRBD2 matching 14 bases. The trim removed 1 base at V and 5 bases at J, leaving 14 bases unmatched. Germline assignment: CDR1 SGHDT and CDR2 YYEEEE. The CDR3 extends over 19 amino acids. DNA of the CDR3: TGTGCCAGCAGCTTGTGGGGCGGGCAGACTAGCGGGAGGGCGAACGAGCAGTACTTC. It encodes CASSLWGGQTSGRANEQYF.

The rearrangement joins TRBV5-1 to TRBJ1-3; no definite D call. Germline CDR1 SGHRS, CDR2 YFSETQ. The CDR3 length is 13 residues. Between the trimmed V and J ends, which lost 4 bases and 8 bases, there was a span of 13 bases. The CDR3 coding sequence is TGCGCCAGCAGCCCGCGGAACGGGGACACCATATATTTT. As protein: CASSPRNGDTIYF.

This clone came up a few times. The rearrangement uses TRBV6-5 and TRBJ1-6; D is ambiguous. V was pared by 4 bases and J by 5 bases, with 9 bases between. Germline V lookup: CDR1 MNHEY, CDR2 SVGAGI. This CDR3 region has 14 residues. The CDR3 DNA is TGTGCCAGCAGTTTTTTACAGAATAATTCACCCCTCCACTTT. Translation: CASSFLQNNSPLHF.

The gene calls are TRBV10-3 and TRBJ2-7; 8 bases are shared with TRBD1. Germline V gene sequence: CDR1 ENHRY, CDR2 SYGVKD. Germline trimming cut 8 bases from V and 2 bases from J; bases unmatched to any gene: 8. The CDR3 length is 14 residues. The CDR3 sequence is CAIRGSDRAYEQYF. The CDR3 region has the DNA TGTGCCATCCGCGGCTCGGACAGGGCCTACGAGCAGTACTTC.

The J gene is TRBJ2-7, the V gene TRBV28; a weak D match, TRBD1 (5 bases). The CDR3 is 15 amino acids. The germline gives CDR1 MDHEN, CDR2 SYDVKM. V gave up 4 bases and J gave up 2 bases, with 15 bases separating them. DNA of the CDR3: TGTGCCAGCAGTTCGGGTATCAGGGTGACCTACGAGCAGTACTTC. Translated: CASSSGIRVTYEQYF.

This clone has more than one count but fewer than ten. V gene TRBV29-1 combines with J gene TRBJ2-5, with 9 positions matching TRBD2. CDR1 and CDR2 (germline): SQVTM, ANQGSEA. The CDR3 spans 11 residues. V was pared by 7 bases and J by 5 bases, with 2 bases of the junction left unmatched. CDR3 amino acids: CSGTSGETQYF. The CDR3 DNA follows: TGCAGCGGCACTAGCGGGGAGACCCAGTACTTC.

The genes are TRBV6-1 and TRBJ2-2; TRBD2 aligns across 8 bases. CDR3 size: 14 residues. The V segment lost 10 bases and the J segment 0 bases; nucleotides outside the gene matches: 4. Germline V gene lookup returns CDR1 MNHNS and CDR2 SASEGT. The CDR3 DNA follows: TGTGCCACCCTGGGACTAGCGAACACCGGGGAGCTGTTTTTT. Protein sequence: CATLGLANTGELFF.

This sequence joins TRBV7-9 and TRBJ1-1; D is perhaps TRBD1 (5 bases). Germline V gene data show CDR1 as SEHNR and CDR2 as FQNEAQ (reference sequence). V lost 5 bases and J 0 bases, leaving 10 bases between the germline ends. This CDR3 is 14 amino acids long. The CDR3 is CASSAGPMNTEAFF. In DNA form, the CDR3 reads TGTGCCAGCAGCGCGGGACCGATGAACACTGAAGCTTTCTTT.

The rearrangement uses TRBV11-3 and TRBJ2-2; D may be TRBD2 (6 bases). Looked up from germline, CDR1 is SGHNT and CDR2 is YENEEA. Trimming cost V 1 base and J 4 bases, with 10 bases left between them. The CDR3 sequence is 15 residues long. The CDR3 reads CASSLGSSVTGELFF. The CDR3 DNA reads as TGTGCCAGCAGCTTAGGGTCTAGCGTCACCGGGGAGCTGTTTTTT.

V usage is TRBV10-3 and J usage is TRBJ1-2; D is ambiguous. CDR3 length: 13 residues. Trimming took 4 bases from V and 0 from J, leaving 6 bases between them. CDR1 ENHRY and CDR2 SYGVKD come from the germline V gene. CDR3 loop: CAISVDPNYGYTF. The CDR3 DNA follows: TGTGCCATCAGTGTAGACCCTAACTATGGCTACACCTTC.

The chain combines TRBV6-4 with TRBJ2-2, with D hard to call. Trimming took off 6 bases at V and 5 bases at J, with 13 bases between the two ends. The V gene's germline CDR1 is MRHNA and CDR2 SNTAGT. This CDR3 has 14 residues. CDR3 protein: CASSLDWGTGELFF. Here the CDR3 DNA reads TGTGCCAGCAGCCTTGACTGGGGTACCGGGGAGCTGTTTTTT.

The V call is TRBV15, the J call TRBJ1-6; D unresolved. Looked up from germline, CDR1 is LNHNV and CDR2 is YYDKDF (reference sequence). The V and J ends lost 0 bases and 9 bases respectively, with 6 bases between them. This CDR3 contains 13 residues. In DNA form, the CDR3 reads TGTGCCACCAGCAGAGATGTACCTTCACCCCTCCACTTT. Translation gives CATSRDVPSPLHF.

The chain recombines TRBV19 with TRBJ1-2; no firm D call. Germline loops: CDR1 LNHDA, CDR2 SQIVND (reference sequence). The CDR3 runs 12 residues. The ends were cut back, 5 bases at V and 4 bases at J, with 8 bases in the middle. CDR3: CASSEGVYGYTF. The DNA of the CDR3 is TGTGCCAGTAGTGAGGGAGTCTATGGCTACACCTTC.

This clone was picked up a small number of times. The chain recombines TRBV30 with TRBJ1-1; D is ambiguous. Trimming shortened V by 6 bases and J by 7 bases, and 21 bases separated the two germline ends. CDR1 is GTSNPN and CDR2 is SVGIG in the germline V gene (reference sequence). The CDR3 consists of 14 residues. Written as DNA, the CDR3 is TGTGCCTGCCATAGCTGGCCAAAAGATGGTGAAGCTTTCTTT. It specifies CACHSWPKDGEAFF.